These T cell receptor beta chains were read from a single sample in a study of human thymus T cells. The table came from immunoSEQ multiplex PCR; TCRdb's copy has only in-frame clones and leaves some out. The sample contains fewer than 85,000 clones, 90% to 95% of which appear only once. Material: thymus tissue. These receptors originate from a girl less than two years old with a congenital heart defect but otherwise immunologically healthy. Both conserved end residues are part of each CDR3. D genes are given only for firm matches. The size entry is marked missing in some rows and otherwise reads once, few, many or a size class.

-,TRBJ2-7,-,TRBV27,CASSLALRSEQYF,TGTGCCAGCAGTTTAGCGCTCCGTAGCGAGCAGTACTTC
-,TRBJ1-4,-,TRBV7-9,CASSVPQGTQGMGKLFF,TGTGCCAGCAGCGTACCCCAGGGGACCCAGGGCATGGGAAAACTGTTTTTT
-,TRBJ2-7,-,TRBV7-2,CASRFSPGYEQYF,TGTGCCAGCCGCTTTTCCCCCGGGTACGAGCAGTACTTC
-,TRBJ1-1,-,TRBV7-9,CASSLVWDTEAFF,TGTGCCAGCAGCTTAGTGTGGGACACTGAAGCTTTCTTT
-,TRBJ1-2,-,TRBV6-5,CASLGGHLDDYGYTF,TGTGCCAGCTTGGGCGGACACCTTGATGACTATGGCTACACCTTC
-,TRBJ2-7,-,TRBV6-5,CASRRPTEGEQYF,TGTGCCAGCAGAAGACCCACCGAAGGGGAGCAGTACTTC
-,TRBJ2-1,-,TRBV7-2,CASTHGRGPYNEQFF,TGTGCCAGCACCCACGGGCGAGGGCCCTACAATGAGCAGTTCTTC
-,TRBJ1-4,TRBD1,TRBV19,CASSIDRDSEGELFF,TGTGCCAGTAGTATAGACCGGGACAGCGAGGGGGAACTGTTTTTT
-,TRBJ2-2,TRBD2,TRBV6-1,CASSRLAGPTGELFF,TGTGCCAGCAGTAGACTAGCGGGACCAACCGGGGAGCTGTTTTTT
-,TRBJ2-1,-,TRBV7-9,CASSLNRKVYNEQFF,TGTGCCAGCAGCTTGAACAGGAAAGTTTACAATGAGCAGTTCTTC
-,TRBJ2-7,TRBD2,TRBV30,CAWSESRLAGGTSYEQYF,TGTGCCTGGAGTGAATCACGCCTAGCGGGAGGCACCTCCTACGAGCAGTACTTC
few,TRBJ1-5,-,TRBV5-6,CASSSQRGKSQPQHF,TGTGCCAGCAGCTCCCAGAGGGGGAAGAGTCAGCCCCAGCATTTT
-,TRBJ2-1,TRBD2,TRBV7-3,CASSLKRLAAYNEQFF,TGTGCCAGCAGCTTAAAACGGCTAGCGGCCTACAATGAGCAGTTCTTC
-,TRBJ2-7,-,TRBV2,CASTDRSPYEQYF,TGTGCCAGCACCGACAGAAGTCCCTACGAGCAGTACTTC
-,TRBJ1-1,-,TRBV7-6,CASSLGHGRQVFPPLNTEAFF,TGTGCCAGCAGCTTAGGGCACGGACGACAGGTGTTCCCACCTTTGAACACTGAAGCTTTCTTT
-,TRBJ1-4,TRBD1,TRBV27,CASSHEDRGPYTTNEKLFF,TGTGCCAGCAGCCATGAGGACAGGGGCCCTTATACAACTAATGAAAAACTGTTTTTT
-,TRBJ2-7,TRBD2,TRBV15,CATSKLAGEEDEQYF,TGTGCCACCAGCAAGCTAGCGGGAGAGGAGGACGAGCAGTACTTC
-,TRBJ2-5,TRBD1,TRBV27,CASSLGTGGSEETQYF,TGTGCCAGCAGTTTGGGGACAGGGGGCTCGGAGGAGACCCAGTACTTC
-,TRBJ1-1,-,TRBV28,CASSGRQTLKNTEAFGEAFF,TGTGCCAGCAGTGGCCGACAGACCCTTAAGAACACTGAAGCTTTCGGGGAAGCTTTCTTT
-,TRBJ2-1,TRBD1,TRBV28,CASSPALSPGQGGGRGDNEQFF,TGTGCCAGCAGTCCCGCCCTATCTCCGGGACAGGGCGGTGGGAGGGGCGACAATGAGCAGTTCTTC
-,TRBJ1-2,-,TRBV10-3,CAISTTASYGYTF,TGTGCCATCAGCACGACAGCGAGCTATGGCTACACCTTC
-,TRBJ1-1,-,TRBV10-3,CAISEWENDGRKANTEAFF,TGTGCCATCAGTGAGTGGGAAAACGACGGAAGAAAAGCGAACACTGAAGCTTTCTTT
-,TRBJ2-3,TRBD2,TRBV6-1,CASSEGTSGRAPDTQYF,TGTGCCAGCAGTGAGGGGACTAGCGGGAGGGCCCCAGATACGCAGTATTTT
-,TRBJ2-7,TRBD2,TRBV2,CASRPKSGVNSYEQYF,TGTGCCAGCAGACCAAAGAGCGGGGTAAACTCCTACGAGCAGTACTTC
once,TRBJ2-7,TRBD2,TRBV2,CASSKRTSDYEQYF,TGTGCCAGCAGTAAACGGACTAGCGATTACGAGCAGTACTTC
-,TRBJ2-1,-,TRBV4-2,CASKPSEEDEQFF,TGTGCCAGTAAACCTAGTGAGGAAGATGAGCAGTTCTTC
once,TRBJ2-7,TRBD2,TRBV5-4,CASSLWTSGKSSYEQYF,TGTGCCAGCAGCTTGTGGACTAGCGGGAAGAGCTCCTACGAGCAGTACTTC
-,TRBJ2-3,-,TRBV6-1,CASRRYTQYF,TGTGCCAGCAGGAGATATACGCAGTATTTT
-,TRBJ2-1,TRBD1,TRBV5-1,CATHPDRVFGNEQFF,TGCGCCACCCACCCGGACAGGGTATTTGGAAATGAGCAGTTCTTC
-,TRBJ1-5,-,TRBV7-2,CASSPEGLGNQPQHF,TGTGCCAGCAGCCCCGAGGGGTTGGGCAATCAGCCCCAGCATTTT
-,TRBJ2-2,TRBD2,TRBV4-3,CASSQEREWASGIGGELFF,TGCGCCAGCAGCCAAGAGAGAGAATGGGCTAGCGGGATTGGCGGGGAGCTGTTTTTT
-,TRBJ2-7,TRBD2,TRBV11-1,CASSLSVGSGNEQYF,TGTGCCAGCAGCTTATCCGTGGGTAGCGGGAACGAGCAGTACTTC
-,TRBJ1-5,-,TRBV7-8,CASSPPFRAGGQPQHF,TGTGCCAGCAGCCCACCGTTTAGGGCAGGAGGTCAGCCCCAGCATTTT
-,TRBJ2-5,-,TRBV7-6,CASSPTGEGQYF,TGTGCCAGCAGCCCGACAGGGGAGGGCCAGTACTTC
-,TRBJ1-3,TRBD1,TRBV6-1,CASSEAVPNRGRETYSGNTIYF,TGTGCCAGCAGTGAAGCCGTCCCGAACAGGGGGCGAGAGACTTACTCTGGAAACACCATATATTTT
-,TRBJ2-7,-,TRBV6-1,CASTPKGPSAYEQYF,TGTGCCAGCACTCCAAAGGGACCTTCGGCCTACGAGCAGTACTTC
-,TRBJ2-1,-,TRBV5-8,CASSLGQGDPSYNEQFF,TGTGCCAGCAGCTTGGGTCAGGGCGATCCCTCCTACAATGAGCAGTTCTTC
once,TRBJ1-4,-,TRBV10-2,CASKGLGTLFF,TGCGCCAGCAAGGGATTGGGGACACTGTTTTTT
once,TRBJ1-2,-,TRBV7-2,CASSRSCDANYGYTF,TGTGCCAGCAGCCGCTCTTGCGATGCTAACTATGGCTACACCTTC
-,TRBJ2-3,TRBD1,TRBV14,CASSQEGTGGDTQYF,TGTGCCAGCAGCCAAGAAGGGACAGGGGGCGATACGCAGTATTTT
-,TRBJ2-5,TRBD2,TRBV15,CATSGTRPGGTQYF,TGTGCCACCAGCGGGACCAGGCCGGGGGGGACCCAGTACTTC
-,TRBJ1-4,TRBD1,TRBV6-5,CASSLDRLGEKLFF,TGTGCCAGCAGTTTGGACAGGTTAGGGGAAAAACTGTTTTTT
once,TRBJ2-5,TRBD2,TRBV5-1,CASSLRGEETQYF,TGCGCCAGCAGCCTACGGGGGGAAGAGACCCAGTACTTC
-,TRBJ1-1,-,TRBV15,CATSRVGLPNTEAFF,TGTGCCACCAGCAGAGTCGGCCTTCCGAACACTGAAGCTTTCTTT
-,TRBJ1-2,-,TRBV30,CALQGANYGYTF,TGTGCCCTACAGGGTGCTAACTATGGCTACACCTTC
-,TRBJ2-7,-,TRBV14,CASSYGQFPLGSYEQYF,TGTGCCAGCAGCTACGGACAGTTCCCCTTGGGCTCCTACGAGCAGTACTTC
few,TRBJ1-1,TRBD1,TRBV18,CASSPPIRDRGGMNTEAFF,TGTGCCAGCTCACCACCAATCCGGGACAGGGGTGGCATGAACACTGAAGCTTTCTTT
-,TRBJ2-5,TRBD1,TRBV7-7,CASSLGLRSTGTGNKETQYF,TGTGCCAGCAGCTTAGGGCTTAGGTCTACCGGGACAGGGAATAAGGAGACCCAGTACTTC
-,TRBJ2-4,-,TRBV2,CASSEVSRGRILKHIQYF,TGTGCCAGCAGTGAAGTTTCCCGGGGTAGGATCCTTAAACACATTCAGTACTTC
-,TRBJ2-3,-,TRBV28,CASILRRDLGTDTQYF,TGTGCCAGCATCCTAAGGCGGGACCTAGGCACAGATACGCAGTATTTT
-,TRBJ2-5,TRBD2,TRBV10-3,CAITAAGLAGAPLKETQYF,TGTGCCATCACTGCCGCGGGACTAGCGGGAGCCCCTCTCAAAGAGACCCAGTACTTC
-,TRBJ1-3,-,TRBV28,CASSATQTYSGNTIYF,TGTGCCAGCAGCGCGACACAGACGTACTCTGGAAACACCATATATTTT
-,TRBJ2-3,-,TRBV7-2,CASSLDQDIPSTDTQYF,TGTGCCAGCAGCTTAGATCAGGACATTCCTAGCACAGATACGCAGTATTTT
-,TRBJ2-4,TRBD2,TRBV10-1,CASSESPGGGLAGGPNIQYF,TGCGCCAGCAGTGAGTCCCCAGGGGGGGGACTAGCGGGAGGGCCGAACATTCAGTACTTC
-,TRBJ2-1,TRBD2,TRBV7-2,CASSRGLAGAEQFF,TGTGCCAGCAGCAGGGGACTAGCGGGAGCTGAGCAGTTCTTC